Presented here are 10 T cell receptor beta chains from one specimen sequenced in a study of T cell changes during pregnancy in multiple sclerosis. Measured with immunoSEQ multiplex PCR; TCRdb has only the in-frame clones, and not every one. The sample has 55,000 to 70,000 clones, around 90% seen once; the top ten hold roughly 1.4%. This sample comprised peripheral blood, obtained in the third trimester of pregnancy. The source is a female donor in good health, enrolled as a control in a pregnancy study.

The rearrangement links TRBV27 to TRBJ1-2; a weak D match, TRBD1 (5 bases). CDR3 length: 13 residues. The germline gives CDR1 MNHEY, CDR2 SMNVEV (reference sequence). Trimming cost V 5 bases and J 8 bases, with 15 bases left between them. CDR3 amino acids: CASSPDKGWGYTF. The CDR3 DNA reads as TGTGCCAGCAGTCCGGACAAGGGCTGGGGCTACACCTTC.

This chain links TRBV4-2 with TRBJ2-1; 13 bases align to TRBD2. CDR1 is LGHNA and CDR2 is YNFKEQ in the germline V gene. V shed 1 base and J 13 bases; nucleotides not matched to a gene: 1. The CDR3 covers 13 residues. The CDR3 DNA sequence: TGTGCCAGCAGCCAAGGACTAGCGGGGGGTCAGTTCTTC. Its protein is CASSQGLAGGQFF.

The chain recombines TRBV18 with TRBJ2-7; the match to TRBD1 covers 7 bases. This CDR3 region has 15 residues. The trim removed 3 bases at V and 3 bases at J, leaving 8 bases unmatched. Looked up from germline, CDR1 is KGHSH and CDR2 is LQKENI. CDR3 sequence (DNA): TGTGCCAGCTCACCTGTCGACAGGGCGAACTACGAGCAGTACTTC. Its protein is CASSPVDRANYEQYF.

The rearrangement uses TRBV28 and TRBJ2-1; D is possibly TRBD1 (6 bases). CDR3 size: 15 residues. Germline lookup yields CDR1 MDHEN and CDR2 SYDVKM. Trimming took 2 bases from V and 8 from J, leaving 16 bases between them. CDR3 sequence: CASSLTLYRVHEQFF. CDR3 bases: TGTGCCAGCAGTTTAACCTTATACAGGGTCCATGAGCAGTTCTTC.

The V gene is TRBV28, the J gene TRBJ2-5; 8 bases map to TRBD2. Unmatched junction bases numbered 9, after V lost 8 bases and J lost 4 bases. CDR1 is MDHEN, CDR2 SYDVKM, per germline. This CDR3 region has 14 residues. CDR3 region: CASDTGGPGETQYF. CDR3 DNA: TGTGCCAGCGATACGGGGGGGCCGGGAGAGACCCAGTACTTC.

The V call is TRBV5-1, the J call TRBJ1-2; D is possibly TRBD1 (5 bases). V lost 0 bases, J lost 5 bases, and 8 bases lay in between. CDR3 length: 13 residues. In germline, CDR1 is SGHRS, CDR2 YFSETQ. CDR3 coding DNA: TGCGCCAGCAGCTTGGGGGGCAGTTATGGCTACACCTTC. Its protein is CASSLGGSYGYTF. Combining the CDR3 with reference TRBV5-1 and TRBJ1-2 gives the whole variable domain KAGVTQTPRYLIKTRGQQVTLSCSPISGHRSVSWYQQTPGQGLQFLFEYFSETQRNKGNFPGRFSGRQFSNSRSEMNVSTLELGDSALYLCASSLGGSYGYTFGSGTRLTVV.

The sample holds one count of this clone. This chain connects TRBV27 to TRBJ1-1; 7 bases are shared with TRBD1. CDR1 and CDR2 from the germline V gene are MNHEY and SMNVEV (reference sequence). The J segment lost 1 base and the V segment lost 5 bases, leaving 7 bases of the junction unmatched. This CDR3 region has 15 residues. The CDR3 is CASSGSHRGNTEAFF. The DNA for the CDR3 is TGTGCCAGCAGTGGGAGCCACAGGGGGAACACTGAAGCTTTCTTT.

The chain carries TRBV18 and TRBJ2-5, with D unclear. CDR3 length: 14 residues. The V end lost 3 bases, the J end lost 1 base, and 9 bases lay between the germline ends. In germline, CDR1 is KGHSH, CDR2 LQKENI. The CDR3 sequence is CASSPQRGQETQYF. The CDR3 DNA is TGTGCCAGCTCACCTCAGAGAGGCCAAGAGACCCAGTACTTC.

J is TRBJ2-1 and V is TRBV15, with D possibly matching TRBD1 (5 bases). Looked up from germline, CDR1 is LNHNV and CDR2 is YYDKDF (reference sequence). Trimming took 3 bases from V and 6 from J, leaving 12 bases between them. There are 14 residues in the CDR3. In DNA, the CDR3 is TGTGCCACCAGCAGGGGGCGGTCGTTCAATGAGCAGTTCTTC. It codes for CATSRGRSFNEQFF.

This rearrangement joins TRBV9 to TRBJ1-3; no definite D call. Germline V CDR1 and CDR2: SGDLS, YYNGEE. V was pared by 4 bases and J by 2 bases, with 13 bases between. CDR3 length equals 15 residues. The CDR3 reads CASSPRNLPGNTIYF. The CDR3 coding sequence is TGTGCCAGCAGCCCGAGGAATCTACCTGGAAACACCATATATTTT.